This TCR beta chain came from a study of human T cells and chemical hapten exposure. Study as a whole: Patch tests containing 0.01% DPC, applied to the upper back, were read at 6 days. Recorded diagnoses among the mostly female patients were alopecia areata, totalis or universalis.

Time point of the sample: pre-sensitization, week 0. Treatment described: therapeutic diphenylcyclopropenone sensitization with weekly scalp DPC. At least ten counts were recorded for this clonotype. In the library, unique molecular identifiers were attached to individual cDNA molecules. One entry per CDR3 protein, called by TCRdb with MiXCR from the RACE reads. The sample includes around 380,000 distinct CDR3 sequences, about 5.4% of them seen just once. With V trimmed by 1 base and J by 4 bases, 5 bases remained unmatched. Germline V gene lookup returns CDR1 LGHNA and CDR2 YSLEER. CDR3 length: 15 residues.

The sequence was obtained from a woman aged 18-29 years with alopecia areata. Some clones in this sample may be carry-over from other donors' samples. V is TRBV4-3 and J is TRBJ2-3, with 7 bases lining up with TRBD1. Sequences were derived from whole blood, sampled in connection with sensitization to the hapten diphenylcyclopropenone (DPC). CDR3 DNA sequence: TGCGCCAGCAGCCAAGCCCAGGGGGAAGCAGATACGCAGTATTTT. Amino acids: CASSQAQGEADTQYF.